A selection of T cell receptor beta chains follows, all from one sample in a study of shared clonotypes between healthy human individuals. Clones were sequenced by immunoSEQ multiplex PCR, and TCRdb holds only the in-frame ones, with some missing. This sample has about 340,000 clones, with roughly 70% found just once. Sequencing used memory CD4+ T cells sorted from blood. The receptor source for this set is a young man in good health. The CDR3 runs from the conserved cysteine through the conserved F or W. A D gene is named only where the DNA matches it firmly. Expanded clones are given a class, and other clones once, few, many or no size at all.

d_call: TRBD1
clone_size: once
j_call: TRBJ1-1
v_call: TRBV6-5
cdr3_aa: CASSYSTGVFTEAFF
cdr3_nt: TGTGCCAGCAGTTACTCGACAGGGGTCTTTACTGAAGCTTTCTTT

d_call: TRBD1
clone_size: .
j_call: TRBJ1-1
v_call: TRBV28
cdr3_aa: CASRAGTGVTEAFF
cdr3_nt: TGTGCCAGCCGTGCCGGGACAGGGGTCACTGAAGCTTTCTTT

d_call: TRBD2
clone_size: .
j_call: TRBJ2-2
v_call: TRBV28
cdr3_aa: CASSFWGRGTGELFF
cdr3_nt: TGTGCCAGCAGTTTCTGGGGGAGGGGCACCGGGGAGCTGTTTTTT

d_call: TRBD2
clone_size: few
j_call: TRBJ2-3
v_call: TRBV4-1
cdr3_aa: CASSSQLAGITDTQYF
cdr3_nt: TGCGCCAGCAGCTCCCAACTAGCGGGAATAACAGATACGCAGTATTTT

d_call: .
clone_size: .
j_call: TRBJ2-4
v_call: TRBV20-1
cdr3_aa: CSATRLYIQYF
cdr3_nt: TGCAGTGCAACCAGATTGTACATTCAGTACTTC

d_call: .
clone_size: .
j_call: TRBJ2-6
v_call: TRBV27
cdr3_aa: CASSFQGPSANVLTF
cdr3_nt: TGTGCCAGCAGTTTCCAGGGACCGTCGGCCAACGTCCTGACTTTC

d_call: .
clone_size: .
j_call: TRBJ1-5
v_call: TRBV28
cdr3_aa: CASLSGNQPQHF
cdr3_nt: TGTGCCAGCTTGTCTGGCAATCAGCCCCAGCATTTT

d_call: .
clone_size: .
j_call: TRBJ1-4
v_call: TRBV7-2
cdr3_aa: CASSPRGGFEKLFF
cdr3_nt: TGTGCCAGCAGCCCCCGTGGCGGGTTTGAAAAACTGTTTTTT

d_call: .
clone_size: .
j_call: TRBJ2-7
v_call: TRBV11-2
cdr3_aa: CASSFSDLIGEQYF
cdr3_nt: TGTGCCAGCAGCTTCTCGGACCTCATCGGCGAGCAGTACTTC

d_call: TRBD2
clone_size: .
j_call: TRBJ2-1
v_call: TRBV5-4
cdr3_aa: CASSLGSGRAGEQFF
cdr3_nt: TGTGCCAGCAGCTTGGGTAGCGGGAGGGCCGGGGAGCAGTTCTTC

d_call: .
clone_size: .
j_call: TRBJ2-1
v_call: TRBV2
cdr3_aa: CASIPTANHNEQFF
cdr3_nt: TGTGCCAGCATTCCGACAGCCAACCACAATGAGCAGTTCTTC

d_call: .
clone_size: .
j_call: TRBJ2-1
v_call: TRBV14
cdr3_aa: CASSQDTRWGGGGVFDEQFF
cdr3_nt: TGTGCCAGCAGCCAAGATACGAGGTGGGGAGGGGGAGGCGTTTTCGATGAGCAGTTCTTC

d_call: .
clone_size: few
j_call: TRBJ1-5
v_call: TRBV19
cdr3_aa: CASSIDLLGWSQHF
cdr3_nt: TGTGCCAGTAGTATAGATCTACTCGGCTGGTCCCAGCATTTT

d_call: .
clone_size: .
j_call: TRBJ2-2
v_call: TRBV7-3
cdr3_aa: CASSLSVGSGGELFF
cdr3_nt: TGTGCCAGCAGCTTAAGTGTAGGGAGTGGCGGGGAGCTGTTTTTT

d_call: TRBD1
clone_size: .
j_call: TRBJ2-3
v_call: TRBV10-1
cdr3_aa: CASSAQGARDTQYF
cdr3_nt: TGCGCCAGCAGTGCACAGGGGGCAAGGGATACGCAGTATTTT

d_call: .
clone_size: .
j_call: TRBJ2-7
v_call: TRBV27
cdr3_aa: CASSLHVRGRGGYEQYF
cdr3_nt: TGTGCCAGCAGCTTGCATGTCAGGGGGCGCGGGGGCTACGAGCAGTACTTC

d_call: .
clone_size: .
j_call: TRBJ1-2
v_call: TRBV6-1
cdr3_aa: CASRGDLGSCF
cdr3_nt: TGTGCCAGCAGGGGGGACTTAGGGTCCTGCTTC

d_call: .
clone_size: .
j_call: TRBJ1-2
v_call: TRBV5-1
cdr3_aa: CASSPEGGNYGYTF
cdr3_nt: TGCGCCAGCAGCCCCGAGGGGGGGAACTATGGCTACACCTTC

d_call: .
clone_size: few
j_call: TRBJ2-3
v_call: TRBV7-3
cdr3_aa: CASSLDPGPDTQYF
cdr3_nt: TGTGCCAGCAGCTTAGATCCGGGTCCAGATACGCAGTATTTT

d_call: .
clone_size: .
j_call: TRBJ1-2
v_call: TRBV27
cdr3_aa: CASTTDRQVGYTF
cdr3_nt: TGTGCCAGCACCACAGACCGACAGGTGGGCTACACCTTC

d_call: TRBD2
clone_size: .
j_call: TRBJ2-1
v_call: TRBV7-3
cdr3_aa: CASSLTAGETHEQFF
cdr3_nt: TGTGCCAGCAGCTTAACGGCGGGAGAGACCCATGAGCAGTTCTTC

d_call: .
clone_size: many
j_call: TRBJ1-1
v_call: TRBV5-6
cdr3_aa: CASSSRRQNLNTEAFF
cdr3_nt: TGTGCCAGCAGCTCCCGCCGACAGAATTTGAACACTGAAGCTTTCTTT